This TCR beta chain is drawn from a study of cytomegalovirus exposure and HLA in healthy donors. Study details: Roughly four fifths of a few hundred genotyped donors fell in the Caucasian-associated ancestry cluster. Study-wide findings and caveats: Fewer N-insertions (relative to the approximately 700-donor mean) were reportedly seen in an Asian-associated ancestry cluster in a later analysis. A further, later analysis showed that HLA-associated TCR beta chains (compared with equally common others) were more clonally expanded. Some highly shared sequence variants likely arose as a pipeline artifact.

A note on this clone: Its antigen is unknown.

A multiplex PCR was run with 60 Vbeta primers and 13 Jbeta primers. Measured with immunoSEQ multiplex PCR; TCRdb has only the in-frame clones, and not every one. The sample shows 180,000 or so clones, more than 65% of them seen only once. This CDR3 has 18 residues. V trimming: 2 bases; J trimming: 5 bases; junction bases outside the gene matches: 18. Germline V CDR1 and CDR2: KGHSY, FQNENV. Sequenced input: PBMCs. The chain recombines TRBV16 with TRBJ2-7; 7 bases align to TRBD1. This clonotype originated in a female donor in good health and CMV-seronegative. The CDR3 here is CASSQGWVKDKGADEQYF. As DNA, the CDR3 is TGTGCCAGCAGCCAAGGTTGGGTTAAGGATAAGGGGGCGGACGAGCAGTACTTC.